This TCR beta chain stems from a study of tumor and adjacent non-tumor tissue in lung cancer. The overall study: The cohort had about a dozen adenocarcinoma, 2 squamous cell and 1 small cell patients. Overall study findings and caveats: Tumor repertoires had a smaller top 100 clone share than normal lung.

TCRbeta libraries were built with three rounds of nested PCR, modified from ARM-PCR. Each CDR3 protein gets one entry after TCRdb re-called the multiplex PCR reads with MiXCR. There are roughly 45,000 distinct CDR3 sequences in the sample; 60% occur only once, and roughly 44% lies in the top ten. With regard to this clonotype: Its target is not known.

RNA was extracted from bulk tissue without any cell sorting. The normal lung tissue was taken more than 3 cm from the tumor edge. Sequenced sample: distant non-tumor lung tissue. The receptor comes from a man aged 50-59 years with non-small cell lung cancer.

CDR3: CFSSLLGRDTQYF. CDR3 nucleotide sequence: TGTTTCAGCAGCTTGCTGGGCCGGGATACGCAGTATTTT. This chain connects TRBV28 to TRBJ2-3; D is unresolved. The CDR3 spans 13 residues. The germline V gene encodes CDR1 MDHEN and CDR2 SYDVKM.